Below are 8 T cell receptor beta chains sequenced from a single sample in a study of OX40 agonist ivuxolimab in advanced cancers. Libraries were prepared by immunoSEQ multiplex PCR; TCRdb keeps only in-frame clonotypes and omits some of them. This sample yields 60,000 to 70,000 clones, of which approximately 80% are seen a single time; about 5.1% belongs to the top ten. The sample here was CD4+ or CD8+ T cells sorted from blood, taken in a trial of the OX40 agonist ivuxolimab. These receptors originate from an adult with an advanced solid tumor such as melanoma, head and neck, liver or kidney cancer.

Comment on this clone: The sample contains more than one DNA sequence encoding this CDR3. The CDR3 DNA reads TGTGCCAGCAGCCCAGCGGGGACAGGGGATGAAAAACTGTTTTTT. It specifies CASSPAGTGDEKLFF. This sequence joins TRBV28 and TRBJ1-4; 10 positions agree with TRBD1. J gave up 6 bases and V 6 bases, and 7 bases lay outside the gene matches. CDR1 MDHEN and CDR2 SYDVKM come from the germline V gene. The CDR3 loop spans 15 amino acids.

The CDR3 DNA is TGTGCCAGTAGTATACAGCACAGAGCAACTAATGAAAAACTGTTTTTT. Encoded protein: CASSIQHRATNEKLFF. This rearrangement joins TRBV19 to TRBJ1-4, with D hard to call. Between the trimmed V and J ends, which lost 2 bases and 0 bases, there was a span of 10 bases. The CDR3 loop spans 16 amino acids. Per germline, CDR1 LNHDA and CDR2 SQIVND (reference sequence).

The chain combines TRBV4-3 with TRBJ2-7; D ambiguous. The CDR3 totals 16 residues. The V and J ends lost 4 bases and 3 bases respectively, with 19 bases between them. CDR1 and CDR2 from the germline V gene are LGHNA and YSLEER. The CDR3 DNA reads TGCGCCAGCAGCCCCCGAAAACGGCGGTTTGTCTACGAGCAGTACTTC. It encodes CASSPRKRRFVYEQYF.

The V call is TRBV29-1, the J call TRBJ2-1, with D tentatively TRBD1 or TRBD2 (6 bases each). The CDR3 contains 14 residues. Per germline, CDR1 SQVTM and CDR2 ANQGSEA. The V and J ends lost 6 bases and 0 bases respectively, with 12 bases between them. CDR3 nucleotide sequence: TGCAGCGTAACAAGGGGGGCCTCCTACAATGAGCAGTTCTTC. It codes for CSVTRGASYNEQFF.

V gene TRBV2 combines with J gene TRBJ2-3; TRBD2 matches 8 bases. CDR3 length equals 16 residues. Germline V gives CDR1 SNHLY, CDR2 FYNNEI. J gave up 0 bases and V 5 bases, and 7 bases lay outside the gene matches. CDR3 in amino acids: CASSSLAGISTDTQYF. The CDR3 nucleotides read TGTGCCAGCAGTTCTTTAGCGGGGATTAGCACAGATACGCAGTATTTT. The whole variable domain, remainder taken from reference TRBV2 and TRBJ2-3, is EPEVTQTPSHQVTQMGQEVILRCVPISNHLYFYWYRQILGQKVEFLVSFYNNEISEKSEIFDDQFSVERPDGSNFTLKIRSTKLEDSAMYFCASSSLAGISTDTQYFGPGTRLTVL.

The rearrangement links TRBV7-9 to TRBJ1-4; TRBD1 matches 7 bases. Trimming took 5 bases from V and 0 from J; bases not matched to a gene: 3. CDR1 and CDR2 from the germline V gene are SEHNR and FQNEAQ (reference sequence). This CDR3 region has 15 residues. The CDR3 loop is CASSDRVATNEKLFF. CDR3 DNA: TGTGCCAGCAGCGACAGGGTTGCAACTAATGAAAAACTGTTTTTT.

Note on this clone: Compared with germline, one end of the junction differs, possibly owing to a read error. The chain is built from TRBV7-2 and TRBJ2-1; D remains unclear. The CDR3 runs to 13 residues. Germline lookup yields CDR1 SGHTA and CDR2 FQGNSA. The CDR3 bases are TGCGCCAGCAGCCAAGATATGAGGTATGAGCAGTTCTTC. Protein: CASSQDMRYEQFF.

The chain couples TRBV19 to TRBJ2-7; unclear D gene. Germline values: CDR1 LNHDA, CDR2 SQIVND (reference sequence). CDR3 length: 14 residues. Trimming removed 10 bases from V and 4 bases from J, with 20 bases in between. CDR3 in DNA: TGTGCCACCACGGCCACCCATCAGGCTTACGAGCAGTACTTC. Translated, it gives CATTATHQAYEQYF.